The 14 T cell receptor beta chains in this list originate from one sample, sequenced in a study of T cell responses to AZD1222 COVID-19 vaccine. The repertoire was sequenced with immunoSEQ multiplex PCR; TCRdb's copy has only in-frame clones and lacks some. The table records fewer than 150,000 clones, 85% to 90% of them present only once. The sample was peripheral blood, taken on day 0 of AZD1222 vaccination. These receptors originate from an adult in good health.

This chain uses TRBV11-2 with TRBJ1-2; 7 positions match TRBD1. With V trimmed by 3 bases and J by 4 bases, 11 bases remained unmatched. The CDR3 consists of 16 residues. CDR1 and CDR2 from the germline V gene are SGHAT and FQNNGV. CDR3 residues: CASSLVVRGEPYGYTF. The DNA for the CDR3 is TGTGCCAGCAGCTTGGTCGTCAGGGGGGAACCCTATGGCTACACCTTC.

This clone has more than one count but fewer than ten. V usage is TRBV15 and J usage is TRBJ2-1; D call uncertain. The CDR3 extends over 14 amino acids. CDR1 is LNHNV, CDR2 YYDKDF, per germline (reference sequence). V lost 1 base, J lost 0 bases, and 4 bases lay in between. This CDR3 is CATSRGTSYNEQFF. CDR3 nucleotide sequence: TGTGCCACCAGCAGAGGAACCTCCTACAATGAGCAGTTCTTC.

The rearrangement uses TRBV28 and TRBJ1-6, with D perhaps TRBD1 (5 bases). CDR1 and CDR2 (germline): MDHEN, SYDVKM. There are 15 residues in the CDR3. Trimming removed 3 bases at V and 9 bases at J, with 15 bases between. The CDR3 coding sequence is TGTGCCAGCAGTTTGACGGGGACCTCATCTTCACCCCTCCACTTT. Translation gives CASSLTGTSSSPLHF.

The V and J genes are TRBV9 and TRBJ1-4, with 8 positions matching TRBD1. Germline-derived CDR1 and CDR2 are SGDLS and YYNGEE. J lost 8 bases, V lost 4 bases, and 10 bases had no gene match. The CDR3 is made up of 15 amino acids. The CDR3 here is CASSTYGQGAEKLFF. In nucleotides, the CDR3 is TGTGCCAGCAGCACCTACGGGCAGGGGGCGGAAAAACTGTTTTTT.

The gene calls are TRBV7-9 and TRBJ2-7; TRBD2 might be the D (6 bases). V gave up 5 bases and J gave up 2 bases, with 19 bases separating them. Germline-derived CDR1 and CDR2 are SEHNR and FQNEAQ (reference sequence). The CDR3 is 16 amino acids. This CDR3 reads CASSTDTGGSPYEQYF. CDR3 DNA: TGTGCCAGCAGCACGGATACCGGGGGATCCCCCTACGAGCAGTACTTC.

The rearrangement uses TRBV11-2 and TRBJ1-5; D uncertain. Trimming pared 1 base from V and 5 bases from J, leaving 12 bases between. The CDR3 length is 15 residues. Germline CDR1 is SGHAT and CDR2 is FQNNGV. CDR3 sequence: CASSLVFSGDQPQHF. The DNA for the CDR3 is TGTGCCAGCAGCTTAGTCTTCTCCGGGGATCAGCCCCAGCATTTT.

J is TRBJ1-2 and V is TRBV24-1; 10 nucleotides match TRBD1. CDR1 and CDR2 (germline): KGHDR, SFDVKD. The CDR3 runs to 19 residues. The V and J ends lost 3 bases and 6 bases, in that order; junction bases with no gene match: 18. CDR3: CATSDPKGQGGTSGDGYTF. CDR3 in DNA: TGTGCCACCAGTGATCCGAAAGGACAGGGGGGGACGTCTGGCGATGGCTACACCTTC.

This chain links TRBV7-2 with TRBJ1-2; 9 bases match TRBD1. The germline CDR1 and CDR2 sequences are SGHTA and FQGNSA. This CDR3 contains 14 residues. The V gene end was trimmed by 1 base and the J gene end by 7 bases; junction bases not matched to a gene: 4. CDR3 loop: CASSLDGTGLGYTF. CDR3 DNA: TGTGCCAGCAGCTTAGACGGGACAGGGCTTGGCTACACCTTC.

V gene TRBV2 combines with J gene TRBJ2-7; the D gene is possibly TRBD1 (6 bases). This CDR3 region has 12 residues. The ends were cut back, 7 bases at V and 2 bases at J, with 9 bases in the middle. The germline V gene has CDR1 SNHLY and CDR2 FYNNEI. CDR3 region: CASKGDAYEQYF. CDR3 in DNA: TGTGCCAGCAAGGGGGACGCCTACGAGCAGTACTTC.

This clone has just a few counts. The V gene is TRBV7-8, the J gene TRBJ1-5; D remains unclear. The CDR3 covers 14 residues. The germline CDR1 and CDR2 sequences are SGHVS and FQNEAQ. The V gene lost 4 bases and the J gene lost 6 bases, with 13 bases spanning the gap. The CDR3 sequence: CASSSHRGGQPQHF. The CDR3 DNA sequence: TGTGCCAGCAGCTCCCATCGGGGAGGTCAGCCCCAGCATTTT. Variable domain in full (rest from reference TRBV7-8 and TRBJ1-5): GAGVSQSPRYKVAKRGQDVALRCDPISGHVSLFWYQQALGQGPEFLTYFQNEAQLDKSGLPSDRFFAERPEGSVSTLKIQRTQQEDSAVYLCASSSHRGGQPQHFGDGTRLSIL.

V gene TRBV5-1 combines with J gene TRBJ1-1; D may be TRBD1 (5 bases). Germline loops: CDR1 SGHRS, CDR2 YFSETQ. The V end was cut by 2 bases, the J end by 4 bases, with 15 bases between. CDR3 length: 15 residues. This CDR3 is CASSFGVQGTTEAFF. CDR3 nucleotide sequence: TGCGCCAGCAGCTTTGGTGTCCAGGGTACCACTGAAGCTTTCTTT.

J is TRBJ1-3 and V is TRBV19, with D possibly TRBD1 on 5 matching bases. This CDR3 region has 13 residues. Germline V gene lookup returns CDR1 LNHDA and CDR2 SQIVND (reference sequence). The ends were cut back, 7 bases at V and 5 bases at J, with 12 bases in the middle. Here the CDR3 reads CASTQGVRNTIYF. Here the CDR3 DNA reads TGTGCCAGTACCCAGGGAGTGAGAAACACCATATATTTT.

The chain employs TRBV19 and TRBJ1-2; D is possibly TRBD1 (6 bases). The CDR3 is made up of 14 amino acids. V was pared by 3 bases and J by 4 bases, with 12 bases between. Germline V gene lookup returns CDR1 LNHDA and CDR2 SQIVND (reference sequence). CDR3 in amino acids: CASSILRGSYGYTF. CDR3 sequence (DNA): TGTGCCAGTAGTATCCTCAGGGGTAGCTATGGCTACACCTTC.

This chain joins TRBV18 and TRBJ1-2; a possible D gene is TRBD1 (5 bases). The CDR3 length is 13 residues. The germline V gene has CDR1 KGHSH and CDR2 LQKENI. Trimming took off 3 bases at V and 6 bases at J, with 11 bases between the two ends. The CDR3 DNA is TGTGCCAGCTCACCCCGACAGTATGATGGCTACACCTTC. This sequence encodes CASSPRQYDGYTF.